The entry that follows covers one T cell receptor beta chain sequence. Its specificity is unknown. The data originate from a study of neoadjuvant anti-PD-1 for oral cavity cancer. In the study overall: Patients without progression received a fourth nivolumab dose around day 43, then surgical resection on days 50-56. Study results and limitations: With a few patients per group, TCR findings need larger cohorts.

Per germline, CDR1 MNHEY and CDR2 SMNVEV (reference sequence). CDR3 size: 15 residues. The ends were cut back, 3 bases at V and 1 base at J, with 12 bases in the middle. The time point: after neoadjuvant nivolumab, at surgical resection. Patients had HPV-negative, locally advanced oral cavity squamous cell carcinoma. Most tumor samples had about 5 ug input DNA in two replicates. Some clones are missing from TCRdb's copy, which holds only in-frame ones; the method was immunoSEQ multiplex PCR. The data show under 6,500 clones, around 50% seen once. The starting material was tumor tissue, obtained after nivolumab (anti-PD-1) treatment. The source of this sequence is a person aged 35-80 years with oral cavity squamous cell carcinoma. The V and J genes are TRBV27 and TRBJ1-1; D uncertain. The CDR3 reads CASSFGRPANTEAFF. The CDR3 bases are TGTGCCAGCAGTTTCGGACGGCCCGCGAACACTGAAGCTTTCTTT.